This T cell receptor beta chain was documented in a study of T cells after yellow fever vaccination. Overall study context: The fractions with low cell numbers were processed using SMART-Seq v4 Ultra Low Input.

TCRdb redid the calling of the 5' RACE reads with MiXCR, one entry per CDR3 protein. In the table there are fewer than 650,000 distinct CDR3 sequences, 20% to 25% of which are singletons. Looked up from germline, CDR1 is SGHTA and CDR2 is FQGNSA. V lost 5 bases and J lost 1, with 14 bases in between. The CDR3 is made up of 15 amino acids. As regards this clonotype: Its antigen is currently unknown.

Whole-study results and caveats: Of the clonotypes, a small share occurred in both CD4 and CD8 compartments.

The sequences come from PBMCs, collected roughly 20 days after the first yellow fever vaccination. The receptor was derived from a man aged 18 to 30 who received the YFV17D yellow fever vaccine. The chain joins TRBV7-2 to TRBJ1-1; possible D gene TRBD1, 6 bases. CDR3 in DNA: TGTGCCAGCAGCCAGGGGAATCTTGGGAACACTGAAGCTTTCTTT. Its protein product is CASSQGNLGNTEAFF.